This T cell receptor beta chain was captured in a study of early T cells in non-severe SARS-CoV-2 infection. Study-level information: Chains stayed unpaired after sequencing of bulk RNA from unsorted whole blood.

Whole-study findings and limits: The study's VDJdb matching favored anti-spike CD8 responses and missed private and CD4 specificities.

A few counts support this clonotype. As yet, its antigen is unknown. Individual cDNA molecules were tagged with unique molecular identifiers. Each CDR3 protein is one row after TCRdb ran MiXCR on the 5' RACE reads. Of tens of thousands of distinct CDR3 sequences in the sample, roughly a tenth are singletons; the top ten hold 6.4%. The CDR3 runs to 14 residues. Trimming took off 6 bases at V and 4 bases at J, with 13 bases between the two ends. The germline CDR1 and CDR2 sequences are MNHNS and SASEGT. The receptor comes from an adult who was a healthcare worker with PCR-confirmed SARS-CoV-2 infection or an uninfected control (not recorded which). V is TRBV6-1 and J is TRBJ2-1; a possible D gene is TRBD2 (6 bases). The sequenced sample consisted of whole blood. For the CDR3, the DNA is TGTGCCAGCAGCCCGGCGGGACTTTACAATGAGCAGTTCTTC. The encoded protein is CASSPAGLYNEQFF.